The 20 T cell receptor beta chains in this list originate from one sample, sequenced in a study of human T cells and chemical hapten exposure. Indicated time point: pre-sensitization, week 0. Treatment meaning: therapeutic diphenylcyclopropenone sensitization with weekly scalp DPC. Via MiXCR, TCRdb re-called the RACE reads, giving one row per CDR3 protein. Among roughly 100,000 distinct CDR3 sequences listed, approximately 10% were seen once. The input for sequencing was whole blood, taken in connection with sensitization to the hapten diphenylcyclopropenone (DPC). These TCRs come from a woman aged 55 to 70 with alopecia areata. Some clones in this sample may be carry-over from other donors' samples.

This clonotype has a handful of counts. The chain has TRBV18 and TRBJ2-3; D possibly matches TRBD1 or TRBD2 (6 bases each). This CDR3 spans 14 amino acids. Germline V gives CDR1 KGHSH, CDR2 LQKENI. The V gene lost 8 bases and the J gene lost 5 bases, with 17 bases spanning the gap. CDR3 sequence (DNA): TGTGCCAGCGCAAGAGGGGGGCCTAGAGATACGCAGTATTTT. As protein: CASARGGPRDTQYF.

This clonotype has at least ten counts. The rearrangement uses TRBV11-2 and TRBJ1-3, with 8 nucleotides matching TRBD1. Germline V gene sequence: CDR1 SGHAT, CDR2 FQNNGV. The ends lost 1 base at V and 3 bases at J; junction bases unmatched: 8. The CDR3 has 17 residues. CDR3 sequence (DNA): TGTGCCAGCAGCTTAGTGTTGCCGGGACAGGTTGGAAACACCATATATTTT. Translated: CASSLVLPGQVGNTIYF.

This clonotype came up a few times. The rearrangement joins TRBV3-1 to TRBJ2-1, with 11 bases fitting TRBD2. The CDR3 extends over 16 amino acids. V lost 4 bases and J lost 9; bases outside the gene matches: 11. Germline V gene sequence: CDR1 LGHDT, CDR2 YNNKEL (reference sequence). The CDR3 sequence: CASSPSGGPLGSEQFF. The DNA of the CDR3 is TGTGCCAGCAGCCCTAGCGGGGGGCCGTTAGGCAGTGAGCAGTTCTTC.

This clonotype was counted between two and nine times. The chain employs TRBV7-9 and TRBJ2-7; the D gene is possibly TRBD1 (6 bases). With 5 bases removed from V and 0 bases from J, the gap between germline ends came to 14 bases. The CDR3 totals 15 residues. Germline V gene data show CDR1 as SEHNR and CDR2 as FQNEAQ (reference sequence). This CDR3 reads CASSTYRAGSYEQYF. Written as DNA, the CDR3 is TGTGCCAGCAGCACGTACAGGGCTGGCTCCTACGAGCAGTACTTC.

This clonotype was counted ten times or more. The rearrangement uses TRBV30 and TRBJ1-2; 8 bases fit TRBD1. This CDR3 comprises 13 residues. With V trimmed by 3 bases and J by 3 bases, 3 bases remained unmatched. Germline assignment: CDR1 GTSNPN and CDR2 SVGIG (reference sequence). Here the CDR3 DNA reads TGTGCCTGGAGCAGGGGGCTCGACTATGGCTACACCTTC. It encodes CAWSRGLDYGYTF.

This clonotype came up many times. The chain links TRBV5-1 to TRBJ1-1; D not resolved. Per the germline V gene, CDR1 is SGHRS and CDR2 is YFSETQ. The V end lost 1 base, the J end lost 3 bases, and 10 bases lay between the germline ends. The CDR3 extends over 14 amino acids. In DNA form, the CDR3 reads TGCGCCAGCAGCTTGAGGGCCGGGGACACTGAAGCTTTCTTT. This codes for CASSLRAGDTEAFF.

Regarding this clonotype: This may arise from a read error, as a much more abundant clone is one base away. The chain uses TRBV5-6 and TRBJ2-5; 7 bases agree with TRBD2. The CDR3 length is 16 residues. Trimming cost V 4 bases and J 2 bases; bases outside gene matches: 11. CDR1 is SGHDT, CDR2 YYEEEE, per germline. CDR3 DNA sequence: TGTGCCAGCAGCCAGACTAGCCGGGGAACACAAGAGACCCAGTACTTC. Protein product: CASSQTSRGTQETQYF.

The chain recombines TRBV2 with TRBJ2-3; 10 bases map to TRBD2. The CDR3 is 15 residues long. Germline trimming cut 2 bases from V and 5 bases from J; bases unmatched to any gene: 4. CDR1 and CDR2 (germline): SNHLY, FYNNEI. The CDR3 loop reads CASSETSGVGDTQYF. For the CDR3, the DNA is TGTGCCAGCAGTGAAACTAGCGGGGTGGGAGATACGCAGTATTTT.

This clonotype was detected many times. This chain's CDR3 is CASRWDSNNSPLHF. The CDR3 DNA is TGCGCCAGCAGATGGGACAGTAATAATTCACCCCTCCACTTT. The genes are TRBV5-1 and TRBJ1-6; TRBD1 agrees at 7 bases. With 5 bases clipped from V and 5 bases from J, the junction kept 4 bases outside the gene matches. Germline loops: CDR1 SGHRS, CDR2 YFSETQ. The CDR3 has 14 residues.

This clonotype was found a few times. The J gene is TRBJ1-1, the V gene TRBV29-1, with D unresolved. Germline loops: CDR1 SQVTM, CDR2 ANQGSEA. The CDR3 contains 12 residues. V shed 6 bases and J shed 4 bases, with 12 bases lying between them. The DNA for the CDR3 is TGCAGCGTGGCTTTTGTGGGCACTGAAGCTTTCTTT. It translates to CSVAFVGTEAFF.

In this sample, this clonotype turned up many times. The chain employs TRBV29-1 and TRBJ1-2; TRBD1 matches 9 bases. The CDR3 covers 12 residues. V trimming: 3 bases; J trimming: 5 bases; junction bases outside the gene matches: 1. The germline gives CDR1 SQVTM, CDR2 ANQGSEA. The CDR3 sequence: CSVEGQGYGYTF. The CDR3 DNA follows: TGCAGCGTTGAGGGACAGGGTTATGGCTACACCTTC.

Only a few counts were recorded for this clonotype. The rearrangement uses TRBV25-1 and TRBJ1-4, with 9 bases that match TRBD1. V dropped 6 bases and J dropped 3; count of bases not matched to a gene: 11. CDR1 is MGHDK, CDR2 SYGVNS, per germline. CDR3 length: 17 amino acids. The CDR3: CASRAKTRTGANEKLFF. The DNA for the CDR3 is TGTGCCAGCAGAGCCAAAACCAGGACAGGGGCTAATGAAAAACTGTTTTTT.

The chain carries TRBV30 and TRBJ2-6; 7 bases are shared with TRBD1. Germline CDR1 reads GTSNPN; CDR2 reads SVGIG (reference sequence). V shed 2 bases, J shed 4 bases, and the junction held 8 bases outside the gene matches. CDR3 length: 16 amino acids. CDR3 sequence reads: CAWSTPTGAGANVLTF. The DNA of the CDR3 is TGTGCCTGGAGTACGCCCACAGGGGCAGGGGCCAACGTCCTGACTTTC.

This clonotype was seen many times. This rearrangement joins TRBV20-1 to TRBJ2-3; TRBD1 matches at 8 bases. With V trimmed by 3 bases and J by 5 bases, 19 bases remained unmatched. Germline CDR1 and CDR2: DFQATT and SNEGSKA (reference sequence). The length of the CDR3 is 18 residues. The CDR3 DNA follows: TGCAGTGCTAGGTTAAGACCGGACAGGGAGCTTCCTGGAGATACGCAGTATTTT. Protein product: CSARLRPDRELPGDTQYF.

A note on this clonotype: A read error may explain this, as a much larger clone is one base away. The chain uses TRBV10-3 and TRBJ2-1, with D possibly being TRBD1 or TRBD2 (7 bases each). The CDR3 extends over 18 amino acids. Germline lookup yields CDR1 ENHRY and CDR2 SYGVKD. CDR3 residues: CAFSEKGRGQASYNEQFF. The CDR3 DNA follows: TGTGCCTTCAGTGAGAAGGGGAGGGGGCAGGCCTCCTACAATGAGCAGTTCTTC.

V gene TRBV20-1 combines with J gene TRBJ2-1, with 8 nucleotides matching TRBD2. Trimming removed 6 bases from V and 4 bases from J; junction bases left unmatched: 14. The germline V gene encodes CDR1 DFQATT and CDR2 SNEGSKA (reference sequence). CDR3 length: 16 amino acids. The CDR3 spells CSAENLGGGVYNEQFF. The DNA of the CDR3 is TGCAGTGCCGAAAATCTCGGGGGGGGCGTGTACAATGAGCAGTTCTTC.

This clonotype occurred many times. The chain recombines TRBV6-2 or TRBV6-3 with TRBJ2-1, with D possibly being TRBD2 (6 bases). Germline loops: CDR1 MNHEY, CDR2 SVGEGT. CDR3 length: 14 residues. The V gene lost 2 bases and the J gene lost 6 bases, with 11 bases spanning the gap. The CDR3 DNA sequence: TGTGCCAGCAGTTACGGGGGGTTGAGCAATGAGCAGTTCTTC. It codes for CASSYGGLSNEQFF.

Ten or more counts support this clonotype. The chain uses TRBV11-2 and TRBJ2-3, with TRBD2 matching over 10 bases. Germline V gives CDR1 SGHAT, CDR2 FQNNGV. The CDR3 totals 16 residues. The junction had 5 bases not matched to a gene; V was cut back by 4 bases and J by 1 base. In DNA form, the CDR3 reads TGTGCCAGCAGCTCCGGAGCGGGGGGGGGCACAGATACGCAGTATTTT. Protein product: CASSSGAGGGTDTQYF.

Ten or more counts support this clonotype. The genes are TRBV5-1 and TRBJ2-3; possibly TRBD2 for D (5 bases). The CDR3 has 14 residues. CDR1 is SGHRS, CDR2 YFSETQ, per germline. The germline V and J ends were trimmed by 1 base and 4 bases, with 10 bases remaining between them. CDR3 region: CASSLSQEADTQYF. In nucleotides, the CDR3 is TGCGCCAGCAGCTTGAGCCAGGAGGCAGATACGCAGTATTTT. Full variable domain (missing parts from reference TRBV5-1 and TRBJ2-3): KAGVTQTPRYLIKTRGQQVTLSCSPISGHRSVSWYQQTPGQGLQFLFEYFSETQRNKGNFPGRFSGRQFSNSRSEMNVSTLELGDSALYLCASSLSQEADTQYFGPGTRLTVL.

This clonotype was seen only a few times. This CDR3 is CASSLAGGGDEQFF. CDR3 in DNA: TGTGCCAGCAGCTTAGCGGGGGGCGGAGATGAGCAGTTCTTC. The rearrangement links TRBV13 to TRBJ2-1, with D tentatively TRBD2 (7 bases). The CDR3 has 14 residues. Looked up from germline, CDR1 is PRHDT and CDR2 is FYEKMQ (reference sequence). V was trimmed by 1 base and J by 8 bases, leaving 12 bases between them.